These 26 T cell receptor beta chains originate from one sample sequenced in a study of post-analysis software for immune sequencing data. For these receptors, no antigen is known. Unique molecular identifiers tagged the TCR beta cDNA libraries. From the PCR reads, TCRdb called clonotypes with MiXCR, one entry per CDR3 protein. The sample includes over 300,000 distinct CDR3 sequences, about a third of them seen just once. Findings and limits, study-wide: There were four or five TRBV segments more frequent in patients than controls, and TRBV5-6, TRBV5-1 and TRBV20-1 were among them.

The specimen sequenced was blood. These TCRs come from a girl between 5 and 17 years old with multiple sclerosis.

CDR3 protein: CASSSSETPSYEQYF. CDR3 nucleotides: TGTGCCAGCAGCTCGTCCGAGACTCCCTCCTACGAGCAGTACTTC. This chain uses TRBV7-8 with TRBJ2-7; D unclear. This CDR3 region has 15 residues. V gave up 4 bases and J gave up 0 bases, with 13 bases separating them. Per germline, CDR1 SGHVS and CDR2 FQNEAQ.

The rearrangement links TRBV10-3 to TRBJ1-6, with 7 bases matching TRBD1. With V trimmed by 6 bases and J by 7 bases, 3 bases remained unmatched. Germline V gene lookup returns CDR1 ENHRY and CDR2 SYGVKD. This CDR3 contains 13 residues. The CDR3, as DNA: TGTGCCATCAGGGGGACAGAGAATTCACCCCTCCACTTT. Translation gives CAIRGTENSPLHF.

The V gene is TRBV6-2 or TRBV6-3, the J gene TRBJ2-3; no clear D gene. Germline CDR1 and CDR2: MNHEY and SVGEGT. The CDR3 contains 16 residues. V gave up 5 bases and J gave up 4 bases, with 19 bases separating them. CDR3 region: CASSPSYGSSPDTQYF. For the CDR3, the DNA is TGTGCCAGCAGTCCAAGTTACGGGTCCTCGCCAGATACGCAGTATTTT.

The sample holds a few counts of this clonotype. The rearrangement joins TRBV5-1 to TRBJ2-3; D possibly matches TRBD1 or TRBD2 (6 bases each). The germline CDR1 and CDR2 sequences are SGHRS and YFSETQ. Trimming shortened V by 0 bases and J by 2 bases, and 16 bases separated the two germline ends. The CDR3 sequence is 17 residues long. CDR3 sequence: CASSLEGGTYTTDTQYF. The CDR3 DNA sequence: TGCGCCAGCAGCTTGGAGGGGGGAACATATACCACAGATACGCAGTATTTT.

This clonotype was counted between two and nine times. The chain links TRBV20-1 to TRBJ2-5; 13 nucleotides agree with TRBD2. Germline V gene data show CDR1 as DFQATT and CDR2 as SNEGSKA (reference sequence). This CDR3 is 16 amino acids long. V lost 3 bases, J lost 5 bases, and 9 bases stayed unmatched. CDR3 nucleotides: TGCAGTGCTAGCGGGACTAGCGGGACCTGGGGGGAGACCCAGTACTTC. Its translation: CSASGTSGTWGETQYF.

This clonotype was seen at least ten times. The chain employs TRBV12-3 or TRBV12-4 and TRBJ2-3; D might be TRBD2 (5 bases). With 4 bases removed from V and 3 bases from J, the gap between germline ends came to 5 bases. The CDR3 runs 12 residues. CDR3 DNA sequence: TGTGCCAGCAGTTCGGGGACAGATACGCAGTATTTT. Encoded protein: CASSSGTDTQYF.

This clonotype was found a few times. The rearrangement uses TRBV10-3 and TRBJ2-7; no definite D call. Germline CDR1 and CDR2: ENHRY and SYGVKD. The CDR3 is made up of 13 amino acids. Trimming cost V 4 bases and J 0 bases, with 7 bases left between them. The CDR3 sequence: CAISGVSSYEQYF. The CDR3 DNA reads as TGTGCCATCAGTGGGGTAAGCTCCTACGAGCAGTACTTC.

The chain is built from TRBV7-3 and TRBJ2-1; TRBD1 matches 7 bases. Looked up from germline, CDR1 is SGHTA and CDR2 is FQGTGA. The CDR3 covers 13 residues. The J segment lost 7 bases and the V segment lost 4 bases, leaving 4 bases of the junction unmatched. The CDR3 bases are TGTGCCAGCAGCTCGGGACAGACAAATGAGCAGTTCTTC. This gives the protein CASSSGQTNEQFF. Full variable domain (outside the CDR3, taken from reference TRBV7-3 and TRBJ2-1): GAGVSQTPSNKVTEKGKYVELRCDPISGHTALYWYRQSLGQGPEFLIYFQGTGAADDSGLPNDRFFAVRPEGSVSTLKIQRTERGDSAVYLCASSSGQTNEQFFGPGTRLTVL.

There are many counts of this clonotype. V and J are TRBV2 and TRBJ2-3, with D possibly matching TRBD2 (6 bases). V was pared by 6 bases and J by 0 bases, with 22 bases between. CDR3 length: 18 residues. From germline, CDR1 is SNHLY and CDR2 FYNNEI. CDR3 sequence (DNA): TGTGCCAGCAGGAAGTTTGGCGGGGCCCAAGGTAGCACAGATACGCAGTATTTT. Translation: CASRKFGGAQGSTDTQYF. Full variable domain (rest looked up from reference TRBV2 and TRBJ2-3): EPEVTQTPSHQVTQMGQEVILRCVPISNHLYFYWYRQILGQKVEFLVSFYNNEISEKSEIFDDQFSVERPDGSNFTLKIRSTKLEDSAMYFCASRKFGGAQGSTDTQYFGPGTRLTVL.

The rearrangement uses TRBV7-9 and TRBJ1-6, with D unclear. CDR1 is SEHNR, CDR2 FQNEAQ, per germline (reference sequence). V was trimmed by 3 bases and J by 9 bases, leaving 12 bases between them. The CDR3 totals 14 residues. The CDR3 DNA sequence: TGTGCCAGCAGCTTGACGGATCTGGGTTCACCCCTCCACTTT. Its translation is CASSLTDLGSPLHF.

The V gene is TRBV6-1, the J gene TRBJ2-5, with D perhaps matching TRBD2 (6 bases). Trimming took off 1 base at V and 5 bases at J, with 14 bases between the two ends. CDR3 length equals 15 residues. The germline V gene has CDR1 MNHNS and CDR2 SASEGT. CDR3 bases: TGTGCCAGCAGTGAAGGACTTCCTCGGGGGGAGACCCAGTACTTC. It is translated as CASSEGLPRGETQYF.

The chain has TRBV7-6 and TRBJ1-5; a weak D match, TRBD1 (5 bases). Germline V gene sequence: CDR1 SGHVS, CDR2 FNYEAQ. The V gene lost 8 bases and the J gene lost 6 bases, with 17 bases spanning the gap. The CDR3 sequence is 14 residues long. This CDR3 reads CASARAGSLQPQHF. CDR3 DNA sequence: TGTGCCAGCGCCCGGGCAGGGTCACTTCAGCCCCAGCATTTT.

This clonotype turned up a few times. This chain joins TRBV19 and TRBJ1-1; no definite D call. Trimming removed 2 bases at V and 0 bases at J, with 4 bases between. CDR3 length: 13 residues. The V gene's germline CDR1 is LNHDA and CDR2 SQIVND (reference sequence). This chain's CDR3 is CASSILLNTEAFF. The CDR3 coding sequence is TGTGCCAGTAGTATATTGCTGAACACTGAAGCTTTCTTT.

V gene TRBV15 combines with J gene TRBJ1-1; the match to TRBD1 covers 9 bases. V gave up 2 bases and J gave up 1 base; unmatched junction bases: 5. The CDR3 extends over 16 amino acids. Looked up from germline, CDR1 is LNHNV and CDR2 is YYDKDF (reference sequence). The CDR3: CATSRRDRVWNTEAFF. CDR3 coding DNA: TGTGCCACCAGCAGAAGGGACAGGGTTTGGAACACTGAAGCTTTCTTT.

This clonotype came up once. CDR3 loop: CASSQAGEGYNEQFF. For the CDR3, the DNA is TGCGCCAGCAGCCAGGCAGGGGAGGGCTACAATGAGCAGTTCTTC. This chain connects TRBV4-3 to TRBJ2-1; D may be TRBD2 (7 bases). CDR1 LGHNA and CDR2 YSLEER come from the germline V gene. There are 15 residues in the CDR3. Trimming cost V 3 bases and J 3 bases, with 12 bases left between them.

The chain carries TRBV3-1 and TRBJ2-3; 8 positions agree with TRBD2. The germline V gene has CDR1 LGHDT and CDR2 YNNKEL (reference sequence). The CDR3 runs 15 residues. V dropped 11 bases and J dropped 5; count of bases not matched to a gene: 15. The chain's CDR3 is CARLLCQRGKDTQYF. In DNA form, the CDR3 reads TGTGCCCGCCTACTTTGTCAGCGGGGGAAAGATACGCAGTATTTT.

In its sample, this clonotype was seen a few times. The chain joins TRBV20-1 to TRBJ2-1; D is possibly TRBD1 (5 bases). The CDR3 contains 16 residues. Germline V gene data show CDR1 as DFQATT and CDR2 as SNEGSKA (reference sequence). The V end was cut by 0 bases, the J end by 6 bases, with 18 bases between. The CDR3 DNA follows: TGCAGTGCTAGAGATCAGGGCTCCCCTGCCCTCAATGAGCAGTTCTTC. The encoded protein is CSARDQGSPALNEQFF.

Concerning this clonotype: The junction departs from germline at one end; a sequencing error may be responsible. This chain uses TRBV29-1 with TRBJ1-1, with D possibly matching TRBD1 (5 bases). The CDR3 consists of 14 residues. Germline CDR1 SQVTM, CDR2 ANQGSEA. The CDR3 nucleotides read TGCAGCGTCGAAGCTGACAGACGGAACACTGAAGCTTTCTTT. It translates to CSVEADRRNTEAFF.

This clonotype was found a few times. The V call is TRBV20-1, the J call TRBJ1-2; no firm D call. In germline, CDR1 is DFQATT, CDR2 SNEGSKA (reference sequence). The CDR3 covers 13 residues. V was shortened by 0 bases and J by 2 bases, with 7 bases between the two germline ends. Here the CDR3 reads CSARDHGNYGYTF. CDR3 sequence (DNA): TGCAGTGCTAGAGATCACGGGAACTATGGCTACACCTTC.

This sequence joins TRBV5-1 and TRBJ2-2; unclear D gene. The germline V gene encodes CDR1 SGHRS and CDR2 YFSETQ. CDR3 length equals 13 residues. V was cut by 3 bases and J by 8 bases, with 11 bases left in between. The CDR3: CASSYSVGGELFF. The CDR3 region has the DNA TGCGCCAGCAGCTACAGCGTCGGGGGGGAGCTGTTTTTT.

About this clonotype: Its ends do not fully match the called genes, so a read error is possible. The chain combines TRBV6-1 with TRBJ1-1, with D possibly TRBD1 on 5 matching bases. Germline CDR1 and CDR2: MNHNS and SASEGT. CDR3 length: 14 residues. The CDR3 is CASSWGRENAEAFF. CDR3 DNA: TGTGCCAGCTCTTGGGGCAGGGAGAACGCTGAAGCTTTCTTT.

This clonotype appeared a few times. The chain joins TRBV7-9 to TRBJ2-7; TRBD1 agrees at 8 bases. The V gene's germline CDR1 is SEHNR and CDR2 FQNEAQ (reference sequence). The CDR3 spans 15 residues. Trimming took 6 bases from V and 2 from J; bases not matched to a gene: 9. For the CDR3, the DNA is TGTGCCAGCAGTCTAGAGGGACAGGTTCCCTACGAGCAGTACTTC. This encodes CASSLEGQVPYEQYF.

V and J are TRBV3-1 and TRBJ2-1; the D gene is possibly TRBD2 (5 bases). Germline V gene sequence: CDR1 LGHDT, CDR2 YNNKEL (reference sequence). This CDR3 has 17 amino acids. V was cut by 0 bases and J by 7 bases, with 19 bases left in between. The CDR3 loop is CASSQDHLLALDNEQFF. The CDR3 DNA is TGTGCCAGCAGCCAAGATCATCTCCTAGCATTGGATAATGAGCAGTTCTTC.

This chain connects TRBV11-2 to TRBJ2-4, with a tentative D call TRBD1 (6 bases). Trimming pared 6 bases from V and 13 bases from J, leaving 25 bases between. The CDR3 sequence is 15 residues long. Germline CDR1 is SGHAT and CDR2 is FQNNGV. As DNA, the CDR3 is TGTGCCAGCAGGCGAATCTCCGGGACAACCCGTGAGCAGTACTTC. Translation: CASRRISGTTREQYF. Full variable domain (rest looked up from reference TRBV11-2 and TRBJ2-4): EAGVAQSPRYKIIEKRQSVAFWCNPISGHATLYWYQQILGQGPKLLIQFQNNGVVDDSQLPKDRFSAERLKGVDSTLKIQPAKLEDSAVYLCASRRISGTTREQYFGAGTRLSVL.

This chain uses TRBV7-9 with TRBJ1-4; no reliable D call. The length of the CDR3 is 14 residues. V lost 1 base and J lost 8, with 11 bases in between. Germline loops: CDR1 SEHNR, CDR2 FQNEAQ (reference sequence). The CDR3 loop is CASSLGEGREKLFF. CDR3 nucleotides: TGTGCCAGCAGCTTAGGGGAGGGTCGAGAAAAACTGTTTTTT. Full variable domain (rest looked up from reference TRBV7-9 and TRBJ1-4): DTGVSQNPRHKITKRGQNVTFRCDPISEHNRLYWYRQTLGQGPEFLTYFQNEAQLEKSRLLSDRFSAERPKGSFSTLEIQRTEQGDSAMYLCASSLGEGREKLFFGSGTQLSVL.

The chain employs TRBV9 and TRBJ2-7; D unresolved. Trimming pared 0 bases from V and 5 bases from J, leaving 12 bases between. The germline V gene encodes CDR1 SGDLS and CDR2 YYNGEE. This CDR3 comprises 14 residues. The CDR3: CASSVGVSSHEQYF. The CDR3 region has the DNA TGTGCCAGCAGCGTAGGGGTTAGCAGCCACGAGCAGTACTTC.